The T cell receptor beta chain under discussion was sequenced for a study of blood T cell repertoires in COVID-19. The protocol was immunoSEQ multiplex PCR, while the TCRdb copy is restricted to in-frame clones and leaves out a portion. The repertoire holds around 140,000 clones, with roughly nine tenths as singletons. After removal of 0 bases from V and 0 bases from J, the junction contained 0 bases not matched to a gene. CDR1 and CDR2 (germline): KGHSH, LQKENI. This CDR3 is built from 15 residues. Sample: peripheral blood. This receptor was taken from a woman aged 70-85 years with COVID-19, enrolled during active disease. The rearrangement joins TRBV18 to TRBJ1-1; 8 positions match TRBD1. The CDR3 protein is CASSPPDRVNTEAFF. CDR3 bases: TGTGCCAGCTCACCACCGGACAGGGTGAACACTGAAGCTTTCTTT.